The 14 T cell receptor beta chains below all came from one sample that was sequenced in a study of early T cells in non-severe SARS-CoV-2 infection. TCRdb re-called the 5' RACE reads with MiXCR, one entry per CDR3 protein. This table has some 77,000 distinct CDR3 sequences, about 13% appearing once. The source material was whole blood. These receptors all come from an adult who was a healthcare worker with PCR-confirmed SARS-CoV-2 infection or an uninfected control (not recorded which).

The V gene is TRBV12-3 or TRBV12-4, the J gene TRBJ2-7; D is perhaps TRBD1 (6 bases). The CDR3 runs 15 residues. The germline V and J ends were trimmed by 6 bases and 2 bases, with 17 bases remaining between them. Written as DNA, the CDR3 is TGTGCCAGCAGCGTCGCCAGGGGAGTTACCTACGAGCAGTACTTC. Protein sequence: CASSVARGVTYEQYF.

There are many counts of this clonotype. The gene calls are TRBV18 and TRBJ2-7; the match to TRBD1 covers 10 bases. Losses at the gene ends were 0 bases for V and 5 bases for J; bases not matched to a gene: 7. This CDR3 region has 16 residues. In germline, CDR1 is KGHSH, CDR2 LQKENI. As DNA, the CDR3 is TGTGCCAGCTCACCACCAGAGACAGGGGGCGACCACGAGCAGTACTTC. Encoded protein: CASSPPETGGDHEQYF.

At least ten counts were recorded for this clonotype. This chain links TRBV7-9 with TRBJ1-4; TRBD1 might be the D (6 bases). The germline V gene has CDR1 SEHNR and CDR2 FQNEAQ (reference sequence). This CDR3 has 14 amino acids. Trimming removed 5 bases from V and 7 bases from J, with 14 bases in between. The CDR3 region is CASSGVQGGEKLFF. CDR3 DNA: TGTGCCAGCAGCGGAGTACAGGGAGGTGAAAAACTGTTTTTT. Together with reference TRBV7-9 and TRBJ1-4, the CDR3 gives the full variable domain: DTGVSQNPRHKITKRGQNVTFRCDPISEHNRLYWYRQTLGQGPEFLTYFQNEAQLEKSRLLSDRFSAERPKGSFSTLEIQRTEQGDSAMYLCASSGVQGGEKLFFGSGTQLSVL.

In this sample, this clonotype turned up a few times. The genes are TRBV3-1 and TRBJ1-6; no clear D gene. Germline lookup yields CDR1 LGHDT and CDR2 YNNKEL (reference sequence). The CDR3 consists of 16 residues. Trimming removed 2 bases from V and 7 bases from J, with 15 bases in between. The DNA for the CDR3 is TGTGCCAGCAGCCAAACCCGAGCGGCGCGAAATTCACCCCTCCACTTT. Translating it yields CASSQTRAARNSPLHF.

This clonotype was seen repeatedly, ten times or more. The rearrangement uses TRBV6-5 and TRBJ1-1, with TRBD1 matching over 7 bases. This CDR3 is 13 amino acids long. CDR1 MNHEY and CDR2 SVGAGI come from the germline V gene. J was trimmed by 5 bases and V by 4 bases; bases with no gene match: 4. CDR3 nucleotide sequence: TGTGCCAGCAGTTCAACAGGGGTTACTGAAGCTTTCTTT. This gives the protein CASSSTGVTEAFF.

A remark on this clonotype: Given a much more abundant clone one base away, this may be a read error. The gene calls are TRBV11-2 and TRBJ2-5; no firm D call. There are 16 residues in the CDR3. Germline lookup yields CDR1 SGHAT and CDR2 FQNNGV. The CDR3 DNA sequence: TGTTCCAGCAGCTTGGCCTCCGTAGGGTACCAAGAGACCCAGTACTTC. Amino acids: CSSSLASVGYQETQYF.

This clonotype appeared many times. CDR3 loop: CSVRTSAYNEQFF. In nucleotides, the CDR3 is TGCAGCGTCAGGACTAGCGCCTACAATGAGCAGTTCTTC. This chain connects TRBV29-1 to TRBJ2-1, with TRBD2 identical over 9 bases. Germline V gene lookup returns CDR1 SQVTM and CDR2 ANQGSEA. The CDR3 is 13 residues long. After removal of 6 bases from V and 2 bases from J, the junction contained 2 bases not matched to a gene.

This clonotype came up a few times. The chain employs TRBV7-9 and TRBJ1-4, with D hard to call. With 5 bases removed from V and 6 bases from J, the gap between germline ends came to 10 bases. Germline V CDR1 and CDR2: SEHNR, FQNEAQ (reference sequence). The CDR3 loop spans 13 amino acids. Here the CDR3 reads CASSPWGDEKLFF. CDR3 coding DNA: TGTGCCAGCAGCCCGTGGGGAGATGAAAAACTGTTTTTT.

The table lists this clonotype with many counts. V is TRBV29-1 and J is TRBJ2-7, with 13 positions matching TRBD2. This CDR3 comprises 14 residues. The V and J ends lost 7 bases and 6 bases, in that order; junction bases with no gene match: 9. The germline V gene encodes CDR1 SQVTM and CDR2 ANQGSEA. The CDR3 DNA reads TGCAGCGCACGGACTAGCGGGAGTTCGCGCGAGCAGTACTTC. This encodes CSARTSGSSREQYF.

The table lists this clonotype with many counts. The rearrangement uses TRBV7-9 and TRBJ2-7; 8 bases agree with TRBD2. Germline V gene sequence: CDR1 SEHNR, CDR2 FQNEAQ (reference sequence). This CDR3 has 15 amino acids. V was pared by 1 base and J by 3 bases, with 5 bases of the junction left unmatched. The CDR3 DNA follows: TGTGCCAGCAGCTTAGGACGGGGGGGCTACTACGAGCAGTACTTC. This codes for CASSLGRGGYYEQYF.

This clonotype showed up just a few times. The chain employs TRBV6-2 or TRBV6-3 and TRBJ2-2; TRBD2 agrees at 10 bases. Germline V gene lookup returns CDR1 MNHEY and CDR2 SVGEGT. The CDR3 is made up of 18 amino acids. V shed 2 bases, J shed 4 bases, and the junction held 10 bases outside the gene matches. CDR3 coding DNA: TGTGCCAGCAGTTACGATACCCCTAGCGGGAGCGGCACCGGGGAGCTGTTTTTT. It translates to CASSYDTPSGSGTGELFF.

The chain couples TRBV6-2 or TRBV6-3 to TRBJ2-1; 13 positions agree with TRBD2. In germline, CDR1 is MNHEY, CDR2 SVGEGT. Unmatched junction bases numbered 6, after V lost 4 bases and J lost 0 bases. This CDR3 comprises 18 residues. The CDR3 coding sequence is TGTGCCAGCAGTTTCGGGACTAGCGGGGTTAGCTCCTACAATGAGCAGTTCTTC. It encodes CASSFGTSGVSSYNEQFF.

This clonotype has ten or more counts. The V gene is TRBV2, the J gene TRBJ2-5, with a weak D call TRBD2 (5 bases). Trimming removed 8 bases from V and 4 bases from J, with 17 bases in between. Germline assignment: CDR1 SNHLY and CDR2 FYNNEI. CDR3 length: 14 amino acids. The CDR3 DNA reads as TGTGCCAGCCTTTCTAACCGGGGAACAGAGACCCAGTACTTC. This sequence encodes CASLSNRGTETQYF.

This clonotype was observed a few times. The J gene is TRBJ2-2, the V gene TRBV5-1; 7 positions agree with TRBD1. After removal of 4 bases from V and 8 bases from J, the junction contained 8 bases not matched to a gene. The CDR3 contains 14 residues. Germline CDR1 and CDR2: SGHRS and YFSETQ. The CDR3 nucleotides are TGCGCCAGCAGCCTAGCACCGGACAGGGGGGAGCTGTTTTTT. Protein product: CASSLAPDRGELFF.